This T cell receptor beta chain emerged from a study of sequential checkpoint blockade in melanoma. Study at large: Arm A got nivolumab then ipilimumab; arm B the reverse, 1:1. Each arm's sequence ended with maintenance nivolumab.

Regarding treatment: randomized to nivolumab then ipilimumab (arm A) or the reverse (arm B). From thawed PBMCs, live CD3+CD8+ cells negative for CD19 and CD56 were sorted. The data were produced by immunoSEQ multiplex PCR, yet TCRdb's version contains in-frame clones alone and is incomplete. The data hold fewer than 20,000 clones, with around two thirds observed a single time. This clonotype originated in a human donor with melanoma. Sequenced here: CD8+ T cells sorted from blood (inferred from file names), sampled from a patient given nivolumab and ipilimumab in sequence.

CDR3 in DNA: TGCGCCAGCAGCTCTCAAGGGGGGGGGACAGATACGCAGTATTTT. It yields the protein CASSSQGGGTDTQYF. This chain connects TRBV5-1 to TRBJ2-3; perhaps TRBD2 as D (7 bases). Germline V CDR1 and CDR2: SGHRS, YFSETQ. V was pared by 3 bases and J by 3 bases, with 14 bases between. CDR3 length: 15 amino acids.